Listed here is a single T cell receptor beta chain. These data belong to a study of technical replicates of blood from a few donors. The table came from immunoSEQ multiplex PCR; TCRdb's copy has only in-frame clones and leaves some out. The sample consists of under 95,000 clones, more than 95% of them appearing once. Unmatched junction bases numbered 5, after V lost 7 bases and J lost 4 bases. The CDR3 extends over 14 amino acids. CDR1 and CDR2 from the germline V gene are SGHRS and YFSETQ. This receptor was obtained from a human donor in good health. The sequencing input was T cells isolated from PBMCs. The J gene is TRBJ2-6, the V gene TRBV5-1, with TRBD1 matching 7 bases. The CDR3 nucleotides are TGCGCCAGCGACACAGGGGCCGGGGCCAACGTCCTGACTTTC. It is translated as CASDTGAGANVLTF.